These 15 T cell receptor beta chains originate from one sample sequenced in a study of OX40 agonist ivuxolimab in advanced cancers. The repertoire was sequenced with immunoSEQ multiplex PCR; TCRdb's copy has only in-frame clones and lacks some. The data show approximately 50,000 clones, with about 80% seen just once and about 3.9% held by the top ten. Sequences were derived from CD4+ or CD8+ T cells sorted from blood, sampled in a trial of the OX40 agonist ivuxolimab. The source of these receptors is an adult with an advanced solid tumor such as melanoma, head and neck, liver or kidney cancer.

CDR3 DNA sequence: TGTGCCAGCAGGGAAGGACAATACCCTGGGGCCAACGTCCTGACTTTC. Protein: CASREGQYPGANVLTF. This rearrangement joins TRBV28 to TRBJ2-6; weak D call: TRBD1 (5 bases). CDR1 is MDHEN, CDR2 SYDVKM, per germline. V lost 6 bases and J lost 2, with 14 bases in between. The CDR3 spans 16 residues.

The J gene is TRBJ1-1, the V gene TRBV6-1; weak D call: TRBD1 (5 bases). Trimming stripped 7 bases from V and 8 bases from J, with 14 bases between. CDR3 length: 12 residues. Germline CDR1 reads MNHNS; CDR2 reads SASEGT. This CDR3 is CASMLFGAEAFF. CDR3 bases: TGTGCCAGCATGTTGTTTGGGGCAGAAGCTTTCTTT.

The chain couples TRBV28 to TRBJ1-1; 7 nucleotides match TRBD1. The CDR3 length is 12 residues. Germline values: CDR1 MDHEN, CDR2 SYDVKM. The V segment lost 8 bases and the J segment 3 bases; nucleotides outside the gene matches: 3. The CDR3 reads CASRTGDTEAFF. CDR3 nucleotide sequence: TGTGCCAGCCGGACAGGAGACACTGAAGCTTTCTTT.

The rearrangement uses TRBV28 and TRBJ2-5; D is undetermined. V lost 6 bases, J lost 2 bases, and 10 bases lay in between. This CDR3 contains 13 residues. Germline lookup yields CDR1 MDHEN and CDR2 SYDVKM. In DNA form, the CDR3 reads TGTGCCAGCAGCCAGCGAAATCAAGAGACCCAGTACTTC. This codes for CASSQRNQETQYF.

V gene TRBV7-2 combines with J gene TRBJ2-7; 9 bases are shared with TRBD1. The CDR3 spans 15 residues. Germline CDR1 SGHTA, CDR2 FQGNSA. J was trimmed by 4 bases and V by 2 bases; bases with no gene match: 6. As DNA, the CDR3 is TGTGCCAGCAGCTTAACCCCGGGACAGGGATACGAGCAGTACTTC. Amino acids: CASSLTPGQGYEQYF.

The chain combines TRBV11-2 with TRBJ1-2; D not resolved. CDR3 length equals 12 residues. The V end lost 0 bases, the J end lost 5 bases, and 4 bases lay between the germline ends. In germline, CDR1 is SGHAT, CDR2 FQNNGV. CDR3 sequence: CASSLDRYGYTF. DNA of the CDR3: TGTGCCAGCAGCTTAGACAGATATGGCTACACCTTC.

This sequence joins TRBV7-3 and TRBJ1-1; no clear D gene. The V end lost 7 bases, the J end lost 4 bases, and 7 bases lay between the germline ends. The CDR3 totals 11 residues. Germline CDR1 and CDR2: SGHTA and FQGTGA. The CDR3 is CASTYATEAFF. CDR3 nucleotide sequence: TGTGCCAGCACCTACGCCACTGAAGCTTTCTTT.

This chain joins TRBV14 and TRBJ2-6; 12 bases line up with TRBD1. J gave up 4 bases and V 3 bases, and 10 bases lay outside the gene matches. The germline gives CDR1 SGHDN, CDR2 FVKESK. CDR3 length: 19 residues. The CDR3 here is CASSHLRGQGASGANVLTF. In DNA form, the CDR3 reads TGTGCCAGCAGCCATCTACGGGGACAGGGGGCGTCGGGGGCCAACGTCCTGACTTTC.

The chain couples TRBV6-1 to TRBJ2-6; D may be TRBD1 or TRBD2 (5 bases each). V lost 5 bases and J 2 bases, leaving 10 bases between the germline ends. Germline V gene sequence: CDR1 MNHNS, CDR2 SASEGT. CDR3 size: 15 residues. CDR3 DNA: TGTGCCAGCAGTTTAGAGGGGACTGGGGCCAACGTCCTGACTTTC. Amino acid sequence: CASSLEGTGANVLTF.

The chain combines TRBV5-1 with TRBJ2-1, with 9 bases aligning to TRBD2. The length of the CDR3 is 15 residues. V gave up 0 bases and J gave up 9 bases; unmatched junction bases: 7. Per germline, CDR1 SGHRS and CDR2 YFSETQ. The CDR3 coding sequence is TGCGCCAGCAGCTTGGCTGGCGGGAGGGCCCCTGAGCAGTTCTTC. Translation gives CASSLAGGRAPEQFF.

The chain has TRBV7-2 and TRBJ1-2; the D is unclear. The CDR3 extends over 12 amino acids. CDR1 SGHTA and CDR2 FQGNSA come from the germline V gene. With 3 bases removed from V and 4 bases from J, the gap between germline ends came to 6 bases. Written as DNA, the CDR3 is TGTGCCAGCAGCTTTGAGAGCTATGGCTACACCTTC. Its protein is CASSFESYGYTF.

The chain has TRBV18 and TRBJ1-1; 9 bases are shared with TRBD1. With V trimmed by 5 bases and J by 4 bases, 11 bases remained unmatched. The V gene's germline CDR1 is KGHSH and CDR2 LQKENI. The CDR3 totals 16 residues. The CDR3 DNA reads as TGTGCCAGCTCATCGGCCGGGACAGGGAGTGGCACTGAAGCTTTCTTT. It translates to CASSSAGTGSGTEAFF.

The chain combines TRBV6-5 with TRBJ2-1; D is ambiguous. V gave up 6 bases and J gave up 6 bases, with 12 bases separating them. The CDR3 is 13 residues long. CDR1 MNHEY and CDR2 SVGAGI come from the germline V gene. The chain's CDR3 is CASRRAVANEQFF. The CDR3 region has the DNA TGTGCCAGCAGACGGGCGGTGGCCAATGAGCAGTTCTTC.

V usage is TRBV19 and J usage is TRBJ2-2, with TRBD1 matching 11 bases. In germline, CDR1 is LNHDA, CDR2 SQIVND (reference sequence). The CDR3 loop spans 15 amino acids. With V trimmed by 6 bases and J by 5 bases, 5 bases remained unmatched. The CDR3 region has the DNA TGTGCCAGTAGGCCGGACAGGGGGCGAACCGGGGAGCTGTTTTTT. This gives the protein CASRPDRGRTGELFF. The full variable domain, with the rest looked up from reference TRBV19 and TRBJ2-2, is DGGITQSPKYLFRKEGQNVTLSCEQNLNHDAMYWYRQDPGQGLRLIYYSQIVNDFQKGDIAEGYSVSREKKESFPLTVTSAQKNPTAFYLCASRPDRGRTGELFFGEGSRLTVL.

The chain carries TRBV23-1 and TRBJ2-1; 8 positions agree with TRBD2. TRBV23-1 is labeled an ORF, and its function is uncertain. The V segment lost 0 bases and the J segment 3 bases; nucleotides outside the gene matches: 13. The CDR3 loop spans 19 amino acids. This CDR3 is CASSQSRIRSGGCYNEQFF. CDR3 coding DNA: TGCGCCAGCAGTCAATCCCGGATCAGGAGCGGGGGATGCTACAATGAGCAGTTCTTC.